The 22 T cell receptor beta chains below all came from one sample that was sequenced in a study of lymphopenia after photon versus proton radiotherapy. Profiled with immunoSEQ multiplex PCR; TCRdb holds only in-frame clones, not every one. The table includes some 15,000 clones, approximately 80% detected once. The sequenced sample was peripheral blood, obtained from a patient treated with photon-based radiotherapy. These receptors were obtained from a man aged 45-65 years with gastric cancer.

This chain joins TRBV6-5 and TRBJ1-2; possible D gene TRBD1, 6 bases. The CDR3 is 15 amino acids. The germline V gene encodes CDR1 MNHEY and CDR2 SVGAGI. Trimming took off 2 bases at V and 4 bases at J, with 14 bases between the two ends. This chain's CDR3 is CASSYVGGGGYGYTF. CDR3 bases: TGTGCCAGCAGTTACGTCGGGGGCGGGGGCTATGGCTACACCTTC.

Only a few counts were recorded for this clone. The genes are TRBV5-8 and TRBJ1-5; 8 bases match TRBD1. The CDR3 is 17 amino acids. CDR1 and CDR2 (germline): SGHTS, YDEGEE. The trim removed 4 bases at V and 1 base at J, leaving 10 bases unmatched. CDR3 sequence reads: CASSGRQGIRSNQPQHF. The CDR3 nucleotides are TGTGCCAGCAGCGGTAGACAGGGGATCAGGAGCAATCAGCCCCAGCATTTT. The full variable domain, completed using reference TRBV5-8 and TRBJ1-5, is EAGVTQSPTHLIKTRGQQATLRCSPISGHTSVYWYQQALGLGLQFLLWYDEGEERNRGNFPPRFSGRQFPNYSSELNVNALELEDSALYLCASSGRQGIRSNQPQHFGDGTRLSIL.

CDR3 coding DNA: TGTGCCAGCAGCCAAATGGGACTAGACTATGGCTACACCTTC. Protein: CASSQMGLDYGYTF. The rearrangement links TRBV14 to TRBJ1-2; perhaps TRBD1 as D (5 bases). The CDR3 contains 14 residues. Germline V gene lookup returns CDR1 SGHDN and CDR2 FVKESK. V lost 2 bases to trimming and J lost 3 bases, with 10 bases between them.

This clone occurred a few times. J is TRBJ2-7 and V is TRBV19; 9 bases agree with TRBD1. There are 13 residues in the CDR3. Germline lookup yields CDR1 LNHDA and CDR2 SQIVND (reference sequence). V lost 6 bases, J lost 7 bases, and 7 bases stayed unmatched. For the CDR3, the DNA is TGTGCCAGTAGCCGAGACAGGGGGAGTGAGCAGTACTTC. Translation: CASSRDRGSEQYF. The variable domain in full, completed from reference TRBV19 and TRBJ2-7, reads DGGITQSPKYLFRKEGQNVTLSCEQNLNHDAMYWYRQDPGQGLRLIYYSQIVNDFQKGDIAEGYSVSREKKESFPLTVTSAQKNPTAFYLCASSRDRGSEQYFGPGTRLTVT.

Only one count was recorded for this clone. The chain combines TRBV9 with TRBJ2-3; 10 bases fit TRBD2. CDR1 is SGDLS and CDR2 is YYNGEE in the germline V gene. CDR3 length: 15 amino acids. V trimming: 4 bases; J trimming: 3 bases; junction bases outside the gene matches: 5. In nucleotides, the CDR3 is TGTGCCAGCAGCCCAGCGGGGGGGCAGACAGATACGCAGTATTTT. It translates to CASSPAGGQTDTQYF.

The chain employs TRBV5-1 and TRBJ1-1, with 12 positions matching TRBD1. Germline CDR1 and CDR2: SGHRS and YFSETQ. The CDR3 runs 18 residues. The V and J ends lost 0 bases and 5 bases, in that order; junction bases with no gene match: 11. This CDR3 is CASSLAGGQGARVTEAFF. In nucleotides, the CDR3 is TGCGCCAGCAGCTTGGCCGGGGGACAGGGGGCGCGGGTGACTGAAGCTTTCTTT.

The rearrangement joins TRBV7-3 to TRBJ2-2; possible D gene TRBD2, 6 bases. CDR3 length equals 16 residues. Deletions cut 2 bases from V and 5 bases from J, with 15 bases between. Germline-derived CDR1 and CDR2 are SGHTA and FQGTGA. In nucleotides, the CDR3 is TGTGCCAGCAGCTTAGGGGTCCGACGGGGGACCGGGGAGCTGTTTTTT. This encodes CASSLGVRRGTGELFF.

In its sample, this clone was seen once. The chain uses TRBV11-2 and TRBJ1-1; the D is unclear. CDR1 and CDR2 (germline): SGHAT, FQNNGV. The CDR3 extends over 13 amino acids. The V and J ends lost 5 bases and 5 bases respectively, with 12 bases between them. CDR3 nucleotides: TGTGCCAGCAGCCGTACCCCGGGAACTGAAGCTTTCTTT. Protein product: CASSRTPGTEAFF.

The chain joins TRBV5-1 to TRBJ2-3; D gene ambiguous. Germline CDR1 and CDR2: SGHRS and YFSETQ. Trimming pared 0 bases from V and 1 base from J, leaving 9 bases between. The CDR3 sequence is 15 residues long. The CDR3 loop is CASSLAGYGTDTQYF. Here the CDR3 DNA reads TGCGCCAGCAGCTTGGCCGGCTACGGCACAGATACGCAGTATTTT.

This chain's CDR3 is CASSEQAPLHF. The CDR3 region has the DNA TGTGCCAGCAGTGAACAGGCACCCCTCCACTTT. This chain connects TRBV2 to TRBJ1-6; D not certain. Germline assignment: CDR1 SNHLY and CDR2 FYNNEI. Trimming removed 2 bases from V and 11 bases from J, with 4 bases in between. The CDR3 sequence is 11 residues long.

Here the CDR3 reads CASRGQGDLGELFF. The CDR3 DNA is TGTGCCAGCAGGGGACAGGGGGACTTAGGGGAGCTGTTTTTT. The chain has TRBV6-5 and TRBJ2-2, with TRBD1 matching over 11 bases. Losses at the gene ends were 6 bases for V and 8 bases for J; bases not matched to a gene: 5. The CDR3 extends over 14 amino acids. In germline, CDR1 is MNHEY, CDR2 SVGAGI.

As DNA, the CDR3 is TGTGCCAGCAGTGAACAGGGAGCCGGGGAGCTGTTTTTT. This gives the protein CASSEQGAGELFF. The chain uses TRBV6-1 and TRBJ2-2; either TRBD1 or TRBD2 may supply D (5 bases each). Trimming shortened V by 2 bases and J by 6 bases, and 7 bases separated the two germline ends. The CDR3 runs 13 residues. Germline loops: CDR1 MNHNS, CDR2 SASEGT.

The chain is built from TRBV19 and TRBJ2-4; maybe TRBD1 (7 bases). The germline CDR1 and CDR2 sequences are LNHDA and SQIVND (reference sequence). V lost 6 bases and J lost 0, with 15 bases in between. This CDR3 has 16 amino acids. CDR3 DNA sequence: TGTGCCAGTAGGAAACGACAGGGACTAGCCAAAAACATTCAGTACTTC. Translated: CASRKRQGLAKNIQYF.

V gene TRBV7-6 combines with J gene TRBJ1-3; no definite D call. The CDR3 is 15 residues long. Trimming left V 4 bases short and J 0 bases short, with 10 bases between. Germline assignment: CDR1 SGHVS and CDR2 FNYEAQ. The CDR3 sequence: CASSSQWGSGNTIYF. Written as DNA, the CDR3 is TGTGCCAGCAGCTCACAGTGGGGCTCTGGAAACACCATATATTTT.

CDR3 DNA: TGTGCCAGCAGCGTAGTGGCGGACACTGAAGCTTTCTTT. Its protein product is CASSVVADTEAFF. The gene calls are TRBV9 and TRBJ1-1; no reliable D call. This CDR3 has 13 amino acids. Trimming cost V 0 bases and J 3 bases, with 6 bases left between them. The V gene's germline CDR1 is SGDLS and CDR2 YYNGEE.

This chain connects TRBV6-5 to TRBJ2-3; 8 bases line up with TRBD2. CDR3 length: 14 amino acids. Looked up from germline, CDR1 is MNHEY and CDR2 is SVGAGI. Germline trimming cut 7 bases from V and 0 bases from J; bases unmatched to any gene: 3. CDR3 in DNA: TGTGCCAGCAAACTAGCGGACAGCACAGATACGCAGTATTTT. This sequence encodes CASKLADSTDTQYF.

This sequence joins TRBV7-8 and TRBJ2-5; 8 bases match TRBD2. The germline CDR1 and CDR2 sequences are SGHVS and FQNEAQ. V trimming: 5 bases; J trimming: 4 bases; junction bases outside the gene matches: 15. The CDR3 contains 17 residues. The CDR3 spells CASSPSASGPHRETQYF. CDR3 coding DNA: TGTGCCAGCAGCCCATCGGCTAGCGGGCCCCACCGAGAGACCCAGTACTTC.

This sequence joins TRBV5-3 and TRBJ1-2, with D unresolved. TRBV5-3 is recorded as an ORF, its role being uncertain. Trimming left V 7 bases short and J 4 bases short, with 20 bases between. This CDR3 has 15 amino acids. The CDR3: CARRAGVRKTYGYTF. The CDR3 coding sequence is TGTGCCAGACGAGCGGGAGTGAGAAAGACCTATGGCTACACCTTC.

This clone was observed a few times. The CDR3 sequence is CASSEGQGRDTEAFF. The CDR3 nucleotides read TGTGCCAGCAGTGAAGGGCAGGGTCGTGACACTGAAGCTTTCTTT. The chain carries TRBV6-1 and TRBJ1-1, with D possibly TRBD1 on 5 matching bases. Germline CDR1 and CDR2: MNHNS and SASEGT. Trimming removed 1 base from V and 3 bases from J, with 12 bases in between. The CDR3 length is 15 residues.

This clone was counted a single time. The rearrangement joins TRBV4-1 to TRBJ1-5; no clear D gene. This CDR3 is 14 amino acids long. The V gene lost 4 bases and the J gene lost 3 bases, with 10 bases spanning the gap. Germline loops: CDR1 MGHRA, CDR2 YSYEKL. CDR3 sequence: CASSRPQDNQPQHF. The CDR3, as DNA: TGCGCCAGCAGCCGGCCCCAAGACAATCAGCCCCAGCATTTT.

This clone was seen a handful of times. The chain employs TRBV6-1 and TRBJ2-1; maybe TRBD2 (6 bases). Trimming left V 3 bases short and J 10 bases short, with 13 bases between. The length of the CDR3 is 13 residues. The germline CDR1 and CDR2 sequences are MNHNS and SASEGT. As DNA, the CDR3 is TGTGCCAGCAGTGAGATTCTGAGCGGGGAGCAGTTCTTC. This codes for CASSEILSGEQFF.

This sequence joins TRBV19 and TRBJ1-1; 8 positions agree with TRBD1. V lost 6 bases, J lost 4 bases, and 7 bases stayed unmatched. Germline-derived CDR1 and CDR2 are LNHDA and SQIVND (reference sequence). The CDR3 covers 14 residues. This CDR3 is CASRGYRGGTEAFF. CDR3 bases: TGTGCCAGTAGAGGATACAGGGGGGGCACTGAAGCTTTCTTT.